This T cell receptor beta chain comes out of a study of cytomegalovirus exposure and HLA in healthy donors. This CDR3 has 16 residues. Between the trimmed V and J ends, which lost 5 bases and 3 bases, there was a span of 20 bases. CDR1 and CDR2 (germline): LNHDA, SQIVND (reference sequence). PCR involved 60 Vbeta and 13 Jbeta primers. Here immunoSEQ multiplex PCR was the method, and the copy in TCRdb shows in-frame clones only, minus some. This table holds roughly 190,000 clones, roughly 73% found once. Sequencing input: PBMCs. The V gene is TRBV19, the J gene TRBJ2-7; D might be TRBD2 (6 bases). The receptor comes from a female donor in good health and CMV-seronegative. The CDR3 loop reads CASSGVGSGANYEQYF. In DNA form, the CDR3 reads TGTGCCAGTAGTGGAGTGGGTAGCGGTGCGAACTACGAGCAGTACTTC.